The sequence of this T cell receptor beta chain was determined in a study of blood T cell repertoires in COVID-19. The participants were between about 18 and 100 years old and came from under 25 US areas. In the original analysis: Amplified reference gene primers provided the basis for estimating nucleated cell counts. Produced via immunoSEQ multiplex PCR; TCRdb's table is partial and in-frame only. V, J and clone size are taken as reported in that table, and D and trimming were inferred from the DNA itself. The sample holds approximately 230,000 clones, around nine tenths seen once. Sequenced: PBMCs or T cells enriched from blood (not recorded which). The receptor was derived from a woman aged 45-59 years with acute COVID-19.

CDR3 bases: TGTGCCAGCAGTGCCAGGGGTATTGAGGGTTATCAGCCCCAGCATTTT. Encoded protein: CASSARGIEGYQPQHF. J is TRBJ1-5 and V is TRBV2, with D tentatively TRBD1 (6 bases). This CDR3 has 16 amino acids. Trimming pared 4 bases from V and 5 bases from J, leaving 18 bases between. Germline CDR1 reads SNHLY; CDR2 reads FYNNEI.